Each of the 30 T cell receptor beta chains below was sequenced from the same sample in a study of blood T cell repertoires in COVID-19 (dated by TCRdb to the early 2020s). Libraries were prepared through the immunoSEQ multiplex PCR assay. The table comes from immuneACCESS by way of TCRdb, which keeps in-frame sequences with V and J called. Part of the clones is missing from these tables; in studies checked, under half for an unresolved V gene and the rest for unknown reasons. The sample includes under 150,000 clones, with nearly 85% observed a single time. 3.5% to 5% of the sample lies in the top ten. The sequenced material came from PBMCs or T cells enriched from blood (not recorded which). These receptor sequences come from a man in his fifties in a cohort exposed to, infected with or recovered from COVID-19 (not recorded which).

The rearrangement joins TRBV11-2 to TRBJ1-1; TRBD1 agrees at 10 bases. The CDR3 loop spans 15 amino acids. Looked up from germline, CDR1 is SGHAT and CDR2 is FQNNGV. Trimming took 5 bases from V and 3 from J; bases not matched to a gene: 6. The CDR3 sequence is CASSVTGGWDTEAFF. CDR3 DNA: TGTGCCAGCAGCGTGACAGGGGGCTGGGACACTGAAGCTTTCTTT. Variable domain in full (rest from reference TRBV11-2 and TRBJ1-1): EAGVAQSPRYKIIEKRQSVAFWCNPISGHATLYWYQQILGQGPKLLIQFQNNGVVDDSQLPKDRFSAERLKGVDSTLKIQPAKLEDSAVYLCASSVTGGWDTEAFFGQGTRLTVV.

The rearrangement uses TRBV19 and TRBJ2-7; D perhaps matches TRBD2 (7 bases). CDR1 is LNHDA and CDR2 is SQIVND in the germline V gene (reference sequence). V dropped 6 bases and J dropped 3 bases, with 18 bases sitting between them. The CDR3 consists of 15 residues. The DNA of the CDR3 is TGTGCCAGTAGCCTGGGGGCGGGAGCGATCTACGAGCAGTACTTC. Protein: CASSLGAGAIYEQYF.

This clone was seen a handful of times. The J gene is TRBJ1-5, the V gene TRBV28, with D uncertain. CDR1 is MDHEN, CDR2 SYDVKM, per germline. This CDR3 comprises 15 residues. The V end lost 6 bases, the J end lost 0 bases, and 12 bases lay between the germline ends. As DNA, the CDR3 is TGTGCCAGCAGCTCACATGAGGATAGCAATCAGCCCCAGCATTTT. Its protein is CASSSHEDSNQPQHF.

V gene TRBV24-1 combines with J gene TRBJ2-2, with a possible D match to TRBD1 (5 bases). The CDR3 covers 13 residues. Germline V CDR1 and CDR2: KGHDR, SFDVKD. The ends were cut back, 9 bases at V and 0 bases at J, with 7 bases in the middle. CDR3 nucleotide sequence: TGTGCCACCCTGGACACGAACACCGGGGAGCTGTTTTTT. The encoded protein is CATLDTNTGELFF.

A few counts support this clone. The rearrangement joins TRBV10-3 to TRBJ2-5; 7 bases fit TRBD2. Trimming cost V 6 bases and J 2 bases; bases outside gene matches: 3. The CDR3 loop spans 13 amino acids. CDR1 and CDR2 (germline): ENHRY, SYGVKD. CDR3 sequence reads: CAIRGGQQETQYF. CDR3 DNA: TGTGCCATCAGGGGAGGGCAGCAAGAGACCCAGTACTTC.

The V call is TRBV7-2, the J call TRBJ2-1, with 13 bases lining up with TRBD2. The CDR3 runs 17 residues. CDR1 and CDR2 (germline): SGHTA, FQGNSA. The trim removed 4 bases at V and 8 bases at J, leaving 11 bases unmatched. The CDR3 region has the DNA TGTGCCAGCAGCTCCCTGGCACTAGCGGGGGGGGGCTATGAGCAGTTCTTC. Residues: CASSSLALAGGGYEQFF. The complete variable domain, with remaining parts taken from reference TRBV7-2 and TRBJ2-1, reads GAGVSQSPSNKVTEKGKDVELRCDPISGHTALYWYRQSLGQGLEFLIYFQGNSAPDKSGLPSDRFSAERTGGSVSTLTIQRTQQEDSAVYLCASSSLALAGGGYEQFFGPGTRLTVL.

The rearrangement links TRBV9 to TRBJ2-1, with 8 nucleotides matching TRBD2. This CDR3 has 18 residues. CDR1 and CDR2 (germline): SGDLS, YYNGEE. After removal of 3 bases from V and 2 bases from J, the junction contained 13 bases not matched to a gene. The DNA for the CDR3 is TGTGCCAGCAGCGCCAGTCGGAACGGGGGGGTTACCTACAATGAGCAGTTCTTC. It is translated as CASSASRNGGVTYNEQFF.

The chain links TRBV10-3 to TRBJ2-7, with TRBD2 matching over 10 bases. Germline values: CDR1 ENHRY, CDR2 SYGVKD. Unmatched junction bases numbered 6, after V lost 0 bases and J lost 7 bases. The CDR3 is 15 residues long. The CDR3 nucleotides are TGTGCCATCAGTGAGTCTAGCGGGAGGACGGGGGAGCAGTACTTC. Translating it yields CAISESSGRTGEQYF.

The rearrangement joins TRBV19 to TRBJ2-7, with 15 bases matching TRBD2. The CDR3 covers 14 residues. V trimming: 4 bases; J trimming: 9 bases; junction bases outside the gene matches: 4. Per germline, CDR1 LNHDA and CDR2 SQIVND (reference sequence). The CDR3 nucleotides are TGTGCCAGTAGTACGGGACTAGCGGGAGGAACGCAGTACTTC. Its translation is CASSTGLAGGTQYF.

The gene calls are TRBV19 and TRBJ2-7; 7 positions match TRBD1. V lost 4 bases and J lost 3; bases outside the gene matches: 12. From germline, CDR1 is LNHDA and CDR2 SQIVND (reference sequence). The CDR3 length is 16 residues. The CDR3 nucleotides are TGTGCCAGTAGTACCGACCGGGACAGCAAGATCTACGAGCAGTACTTC. Its protein product is CASSTDRDSKIYEQYF. The full variable domain, in which reference TRBV19 and TRBJ2-7 provide the parts outside the CDR3, is DGGITQSPKYLFRKEGQNVTLSCEQNLNHDAMYWYRQDPGQGLRLIYYSQIVNDFQKGDIAEGYSVSREKKESFPLTVTSAQKNPTAFYLCASSTDRDSKIYEQYFGPGTRLTVT.

The gene calls are TRBV11-2 and TRBJ2-2; TRBD2 matches 11 bases. This CDR3 has 15 residues. V was pared by 2 bases and J by 8 bases, with 4 bases of the junction left unmatched. Germline V gene sequence: CDR1 SGHAT, CDR2 FQNNGV. CDR3 protein: CASSLKLAGVGELFF. The CDR3 DNA reads TGTGCCAGCAGCTTAAAACTAGCGGGGGTAGGGGAGCTGTTTTTT.

The chain carries TRBV27 and TRBJ2-1; a weak D match, TRBD2 (6 bases). The CDR3 length is 13 residues. Trimming removed 8 bases at V and 9 bases at J, with 17 bases between. Germline CDR1 MNHEY, CDR2 SMNVEV (reference sequence). Here the CDR3 reads CASGLGVGGEQFF. The CDR3 nucleotides read TGTGCCAGCGGGCTGGGAGTGGGGGGTGAGCAGTTCTTC.

V gene TRBV2 combines with J gene TRBJ2-2; D may be TRBD2 (5 bases). CDR1 and CDR2 (germline): SNHLY, FYNNEI. The CDR3 consists of 13 residues. V was cut by 6 bases and J by 5 bases, with 10 bases left in between. The CDR3 sequence: CASRGWETGELFF. In nucleotides, the CDR3 is TGTGCCAGCAGGGGGTGGGAGACCGGGGAGCTGTTTTTT.

A few counts support this clone. The rearrangement links TRBV10-3 to TRBJ2-1, with TRBD2 matching 11 bases. Germline trimming cut 6 bases from V and 7 bases from J; bases unmatched to any gene: 11. The CDR3 spans 16 residues. Germline CDR1 is ENHRY and CDR2 is SYGVKD. Written as DNA, the CDR3 is TGTGCCATCAGCACCAGTGGGGCTAGCGGGGGGAATGAGCAGTTCTTC. The encoded protein is CAISTSGASGGNEQFF.

The chain links TRBV27 to TRBJ2-5, with a tentative D call TRBD2 (6 bases). The CDR3 extends over 14 amino acids. Trimming cost V 6 bases and J 5 bases, with 16 bases left between them. The germline gives CDR1 MNHEY, CDR2 SMNVEV (reference sequence). CDR3 nucleotides: TGTGCCAGCAGCTTTGGGACTCCCCGGGAGACCCAGTACTTC. It codes for CASSFGTPRETQYF.

This chain joins TRBV10-3 and TRBJ2-3; 10 bases align to TRBD2. The CDR3 is 15 amino acids. J lost 5 bases, V lost 4 bases, and 6 bases had no gene match. Germline lookup yields CDR1 ENHRY and CDR2 SYGVKD. The CDR3 coding sequence is TGTGCCATCAGTGGTGGACTAGCGGAGGGAGATACGCAGTATTTT. Residues: CAISGGLAEGDTQYF.

The rearrangement uses TRBV19 and TRBJ1-1, with unresolved D. Germline CDR1 and CDR2: LNHDA and SQIVND (reference sequence). The CDR3 runs 12 residues. The V gene lost 5 bases and the J gene lost 1 base, with 5 bases spanning the gap. This CDR3 is CASSVRNTEAFF. In nucleotides, the CDR3 is TGTGCCAGTAGTGTGAGGAACACTGAAGCTTTCTTT.

The chain employs TRBV7-2 and TRBJ1-1; possibly TRBD1 for D (5 bases). The CDR3 has 13 amino acids. With 3 bases removed from V and 6 bases from J, the gap between germline ends came to 11 bases. CDR1 and CDR2 (germline): SGHTA, FQGNSA. For the CDR3, the DNA is TGTGCCAGCAGCTTTACTAAGGGGTCTGAAGCTTTCTTT. Residues: CASSFTKGSEAFF.

The chain combines TRBV5-6 with TRBJ1-6, with 7 positions matching TRBD1. Losses at the gene ends were 4 bases for V and 3 bases for J; bases not matched to a gene: 10. Germline lookup yields CDR1 SGHDT and CDR2 YYEEEE. This CDR3 spans 17 amino acids. CDR3 residues: CASSPGTALNYNSPLHF. CDR3 coding DNA: TGTGCCAGCAGCCCCGGGACAGCCCTAAACTATAATTCACCCCTCCACTTT.

V and J are TRBV6-2 or TRBV6-3 and TRBJ2-5; 7 nucleotides align to TRBD2. Germline-derived CDR1 and CDR2 are MNHEY and SVGEGT. The V gene end was trimmed by 6 bases and the J gene end by 4 bases; junction bases not matched to a gene: 5. The CDR3 loop spans 13 amino acids. The CDR3 is CASSAGLVETQYF. The CDR3 DNA reads TGTGCCAGCAGCGCCGGACTAGTAGAGACCCAGTACTTC.

The genes are TRBV21-1 and TRBJ2-7; no DNA check was done on the table's D call, TRBD2. TRBV21-1 has pseudogene status. This CDR3 region has 13 residues. The CDR3 nucleotides are TGTGCCGGGACTAGGGGAAGCTCCTACGAGCAGTACTTC. This codes for CAGTRGSSYEQYF.

The rearrangement joins TRBV30 to TRBJ1-6; D call uncertain. The germline gives CDR1 GTSNPN, CDR2 SVGIG (reference sequence). V lost 3 bases and J 5 bases, leaving 5 bases between the germline ends. The CDR3 contains 12 residues. Here the CDR3 DNA reads TGTGCCTGGAGACAGCATAATTCACCCCTCCACTTT. Residues: CAWRQHNSPLHF.

The CDR3 sequence is CAISPDRGNEKLFF. For the CDR3, the DNA is TGTGCCATCAGCCCCGACAGGGGGAATGAAAAACTGTTTTTT. The chain joins TRBV10-3 to TRBJ1-4; 9 nucleotides line up with TRBD1. Germline V gene lookup returns CDR1 ENHRY and CDR2 SYGVKD. The CDR3 extends over 14 amino acids. With 6 bases clipped from V and 5 bases from J, the junction kept 4 bases outside the gene matches.

V and J are TRBV2 and TRBJ2-4; D possibly corresponds to TRBD2 (6 bases). Looked up from germline, CDR1 is SNHLY and CDR2 is FYNNEI. V was trimmed by 4 bases and J by 1 base, leaving 17 bases between them. The CDR3 length is 17 residues. The CDR3: CASSVAGPGGAKNIQYF. CDR3 sequence (DNA): TGTGCCAGCAGTGTCGCAGGACCCGGAGGGGCCAAAAACATTCAGTACTTC.

The gene calls are TRBV14 and TRBJ1-6; D is unclear. The CDR3 runs to 16 residues. Germline V gives CDR1 SGHDN, CDR2 FVKESK. V lost 5 bases, J lost 8 bases, and 19 bases lay in between. Here the CDR3 DNA reads TGTGCCAGCAGCGTCGGTCCTGGGCCAGTCCATTCACCCCTCCACTTT. Encoded protein: CASSVGPGPVHSPLHF.

The chain uses TRBV5-8 and TRBJ1-1; possible D gene TRBD1, 5 bases. V was clipped by 5 bases and J by 4 bases, with 15 bases between them. The CDR3 runs to 14 residues. CDR1 and CDR2 (germline): SGHTS, YDEGEE. The CDR3 loop reads CASRFRESGTEAFF. In nucleotides, the CDR3 is TGTGCCAGCAGGTTCAGGGAATCCGGCACTGAAGCTTTCTTT.

CDR3 in amino acids: CASSIPRANQPQHF. Written as DNA, the CDR3 is TGTGCCAGTAGTATCCCGAGGGCGAATCAGCCCCAGCATTTT. This chain links TRBV19 with TRBJ1-5; no clear D gene. The V gene's germline CDR1 is LNHDA and CDR2 SQIVND (reference sequence). The CDR3 length is 14 residues. Trimming cost V 3 bases and J 4 bases, with 10 bases left between them.

The chain recombines TRBV18 with TRBJ1-6; tentatively, D is TRBD1 (5 bases). The CDR3 covers 15 residues. Looked up from germline, CDR1 is KGHSH and CDR2 is LQKENI. Deletions cut 4 bases from V and 11 bases from J, with 18 bases between. The CDR3 protein is CASSQGLGDPPPLHF. The CDR3 DNA reads as TGTGCCAGCTCACAGGGACTTGGAGACCCCCCACCCCTCCACTTT.

The gene calls are TRBV28 and TRBJ2-1, with D maybe TRBD1 (6 bases). The CDR3 totals 17 residues. Trimming removed 4 bases from V and 0 bases from J, with 16 bases in between. CDR1 and CDR2 from the germline V gene are MDHEN and SYDVKM. The CDR3 here is CASSSVTGSDSYNEQFF. CDR3 in DNA: TGTGCCAGCAGTTCCGTGACAGGATCCGACTCCTACAATGAGCAGTTCTTC.

This chain uses TRBV2 with TRBJ2-5; 8 bases agree with TRBD1. This CDR3 contains 16 residues. J lost 5 bases, V lost 5 bases, and 13 bases had no gene match. Germline CDR1 and CDR2: SNHLY and FYNNEI. The CDR3 nucleotides are TGTGCCAGCAGTCGTCGGTCGGACAGGGTGTTCGAGACCCAGTACTTC. This sequence encodes CASSRRSDRVFETQYF.